The 16 T cell receptor beta chains given below trace back to one sample, sequenced in a study of glioma-infiltrating T cells. Amplification of TCR alpha and beta CDR3 regions from RNA used iRepertoire nested multiplex PCR. One entry per CDR3 protein, called by TCRdb with MiXCR from the multiplex PCR reads. The repertoire holds some 120,000 distinct CDR3 sequences, with approximately 25% as singletons. The specimen was glioma tissue, nonneoplastic brain tissue, or PBMCs (not recorded which). Source of these receptors: a human donor with low-grade glioma or glioblastoma, undergoing nonglioma brain surgery, or in good health (not recorded which).

With regard to this clonotype: A much larger clone differs from this one at a single base, so this may be a read error. J is TRBJ1-1 and V is TRBV5-1; a weak D match, TRBD1 (5 bases). This CDR3 has 14 residues. Per the germline V gene, CDR1 is SGHRS and CDR2 is YFSETQ. CDR3 DNA sequence: TGCGCCAGCAGCGTGGGACGGGAGAACAATGAAGCTTTCTTT. As protein: CASSVGRENNEAFF. The full variable domain, in which reference TRBV5-1 and TRBJ1-1 provide the parts outside the CDR3, is KAGVTQTPRYLIKTRGQQVTLSCSPISGHRSVSWYQQTPGQGLQFLFEYFSETQRNKGNFPGRFSGRQFSNSRSEMNVSTLELGDSALYLCASSVGRENNEAFFGQGTRLTVV.

On this clonotype: A much larger clone lies a single base off, so this may be a read error. The gene calls are TRBV7-2 and TRBJ1-6; the D is unclear. The CDR3 is 17 residues long. Trimming stripped 4 bases from V and 1 base from J, with 14 bases between. Germline loops: CDR1 SGHTA, CDR2 FQGNSA. The CDR3 region is CASSYTPVRSYNSPLHF. The CDR3 DNA sequence: TGTGCCAGCAGCTATACCCCCGTTAGATCCTATAATTCACCCCTCCACTTT.

This clonotype was recorded many times. The rearrangement joins TRBV7-2 to TRBJ2-5; tentative D call: TRBD2 (5 bases). The CDR3 length is 14 residues. V was pared by 1 base and J by 7 bases, with 13 bases between. The germline V gene has CDR1 SGHTA and CDR2 FQGNSA. CDR3 sequence reads: CASSLDGERLTQYF. The CDR3 nucleotides are TGTGCCAGCAGCTTAGACGGGGAAAGGTTGACCCAGTACTTC.

As for this clonotype: The final CDR3 position lacks the conserved phenylalanine or tryptophan, pointing to a likely read error. The chain links TRBV6-1 to TRBJ2-5; 10 bases align to TRBD2. The CDR3 runs 14 residues. CDR1 is MNHNS and CDR2 is SASEGT in the germline V gene. V lost 5 bases to trimming and J lost 4 bases; unmatched junction nucleotides: 4. CDR3 in amino acids: CASSKLAGRETQYL. DNA of the CDR3: TGTGCCAGCAGTAAACTAGCGGGAAGAGAGACCCAGTACCTC.

The table lists this clonotype with many counts. V and J are TRBV20-1 and TRBJ2-5; 9 bases line up with TRBD2. The germline CDR1 and CDR2 sequences are DFQATT and SNEGSKA (reference sequence). The CDR3 totals 15 residues. With V trimmed by 1 base and J by 5 bases, 8 bases remained unmatched. CDR3 nucleotide sequence: TGCAGTGCTAGAGGGGGTAGCGGGAGTTTGGAGACCCAGTACTTC. The encoded protein is CSARGGSGSLETQYF.

This clonotype was counted at least ten times. The chain joins TRBV7-2 to TRBJ1-5; D unresolved. V lost 1 base and J lost 0, with 7 bases in between. CDR3 length: 15 amino acids. Germline CDR1 reads SGHTA; CDR2 reads FQGNSA. In nucleotides, the CDR3 is TGTGCCAGCAGCTTAGGGAGCTATAGCAATCAGCCCCAGCATTTT. It yields the protein CASSLGSYSNQPQHF.

The table lists this clonotype with many counts. This rearrangement joins TRBV19 to TRBJ1-5; D gene unclear. The CDR3 is made up of 15 amino acids. The germline V and J ends were trimmed by 3 bases and 5 bases, with 14 bases remaining between them. Germline assignment: CDR1 LNHDA and CDR2 SQIVND (reference sequence). CDR3 loop: CASSIWDGLDQPQHF. CDR3 DNA: TGTGCCAGTAGTATTTGGGATGGGCTTGATCAGCCCCAGCATTTT.

This clonotype was seen repeatedly, ten times or more. The genes are TRBV19 and TRBJ2-3; the D call may be TRBD1 or TRBD2 (5 bases each). Germline CDR1 LNHDA, CDR2 SQIVND (reference sequence). Trimming stripped 2 bases from V and 1 base from J, with 10 bases between. This CDR3 has 15 residues. For the CDR3, the DNA is TGTGCCAGTAGTATATCGGGACCTGGCACAGATACGCAGTATTTT. Encoded protein: CASSISGPGTDTQYF.

The chain has TRBV19 and TRBJ1-5; D is undetermined. Germline loops: CDR1 LNHDA, CDR2 SQIVND (reference sequence). V was clipped by 3 bases and J by 1 base, with 13 bases between them. This CDR3 is built from 16 residues. The CDR3 DNA is TGTGCCAGTAGTATTTGGCAGAGAGAGAGCAATCAGCCCCAGCATTTT. Translating gives CASSIWQRESNQPQHF.

The sample holds many counts of this clonotype. J is TRBJ2-3 and V is TRBV20-1; D is unclear. Trimming cost V 6 bases and J 1 base, with 14 bases left between them. CDR3 size: 14 residues. In germline, CDR1 is DFQATT, CDR2 SNEGSKA (reference sequence). CDR3 sequence reads: CSAPLVIGTDTQYF. CDR3 sequence (DNA): TGCAGTGCCCCCTTAGTGATTGGCACAGATACGCAGTATTTT.

The J gene is TRBJ1-3, the V gene TRBV7-9; D is perhaps TRBD1 (5 bases). The V gene's germline CDR1 is SEHNR and CDR2 FQNEAQ (reference sequence). The CDR3 covers 18 residues. Trimming took off 6 bases at V and 0 bases at J, with 21 bases between the two ends. This chain's CDR3 is CASRLRDGKVTSGNTIYF. For the CDR3, the DNA is TGTGCCAGCAGACTCCGGGACGGCAAAGTTACCTCTGGAAACACCATATATTTT.

This clonotype has ten or more counts. The chain links TRBV6-1 to TRBJ1-3; 9 bases are a match to TRBD1. Trimming took 2 bases from V and 4 from J; bases not matched to a gene: 3. CDR3 length equals 15 residues. Germline CDR1 reads MNHNS; CDR2 reads SASEGT. The CDR3 spells CASSEPGQGGNTIYF. CDR3 bases: TGTGCCAGCAGTGAACCGGGACAGGGAGGAAACACCATATATTTT.

At least ten counts were recorded for this clonotype. The chain carries TRBV6-2 or TRBV6-3 and TRBJ2-3, with 7 nucleotides matching TRBD2. Germline CDR1 and CDR2: MNHEY and SVGEGT. The CDR3 is made up of 17 amino acids. The J segment lost 0 bases and the V segment lost 2 bases, leaving 8 bases of the junction unmatched. CDR3 in DNA: TGTGCCAGCAGTTACAACCCAGCGGGGCCTAGCACAGATACGCAGTATTTT. It is translated as CASSYNPAGPSTDTQYF.

Concerning this clonotype: A much larger clone lies one base from this, so it may be a read error. This rearrangement joins TRBV11-2 to TRBJ2-3; D gene ambiguous. This CDR3 comprises 13 residues. Germline V gene data show CDR1 as SGHAT and CDR2 as FQNNGV. In nucleotides, the CDR3 is TGTGCCAGCAGCTTAGTCGGCTCAGATGCGCAGTATTTT. This codes for CASSLVGSDAQYF.

This clonotype appeared many times. This chain joins TRBV7-2 and TRBJ1-1; 11 bases are shared with TRBD1. There are 15 residues in the CDR3. CDR1 and CDR2 (germline): SGHTA, FQGNSA. Germline trimming cut 5 bases from V and 7 bases from J; bases unmatched to any gene: 9. CDR3 sequence reads: CASSGDRDRGFEAFF. The CDR3 DNA reads as TGTGCCAGCAGCGGCGACCGGGACAGGGGGTTTGAAGCTTTCTTT.

This clonotype showed up many times. The rearrangement links TRBV19 to TRBJ1-6, with D perhaps TRBD1 (5 bases). Trimming removed 4 bases at V and 14 bases at J, with 12 bases between. The CDR3 length is 12 residues. The germline CDR1 and CDR2 sequences are LNHDA and SQIVND (reference sequence). The CDR3 nucleotides are TGTGCCAGTAGTACGACAGATCTAACCCTCCACTTT. This gives the protein CASSTTDLTLHF.